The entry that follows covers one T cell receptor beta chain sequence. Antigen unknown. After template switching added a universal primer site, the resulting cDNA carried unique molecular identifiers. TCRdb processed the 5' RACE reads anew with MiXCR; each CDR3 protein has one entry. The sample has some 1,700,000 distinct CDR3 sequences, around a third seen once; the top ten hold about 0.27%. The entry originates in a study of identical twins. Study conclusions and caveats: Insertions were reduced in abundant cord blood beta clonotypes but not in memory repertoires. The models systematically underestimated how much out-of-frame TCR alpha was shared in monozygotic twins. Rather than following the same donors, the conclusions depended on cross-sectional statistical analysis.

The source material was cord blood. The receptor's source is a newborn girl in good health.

The CDR3 is CASSQVRGGLDTQYF. Here the CDR3 DNA reads TGCGCCAGCAGCCAAGTTCGGGGGGGCTTAGATACGCAGTATTTT. The rearrangement uses TRBV4-1 and TRBJ2-3, with TRBD2 matching 8 bases. Germline V gene sequence: CDR1 MGHRA, CDR2 YSYEKL. The CDR3 contains 15 residues. Trimming removed 1 base from V and 5 bases from J; junction bases left unmatched: 5.